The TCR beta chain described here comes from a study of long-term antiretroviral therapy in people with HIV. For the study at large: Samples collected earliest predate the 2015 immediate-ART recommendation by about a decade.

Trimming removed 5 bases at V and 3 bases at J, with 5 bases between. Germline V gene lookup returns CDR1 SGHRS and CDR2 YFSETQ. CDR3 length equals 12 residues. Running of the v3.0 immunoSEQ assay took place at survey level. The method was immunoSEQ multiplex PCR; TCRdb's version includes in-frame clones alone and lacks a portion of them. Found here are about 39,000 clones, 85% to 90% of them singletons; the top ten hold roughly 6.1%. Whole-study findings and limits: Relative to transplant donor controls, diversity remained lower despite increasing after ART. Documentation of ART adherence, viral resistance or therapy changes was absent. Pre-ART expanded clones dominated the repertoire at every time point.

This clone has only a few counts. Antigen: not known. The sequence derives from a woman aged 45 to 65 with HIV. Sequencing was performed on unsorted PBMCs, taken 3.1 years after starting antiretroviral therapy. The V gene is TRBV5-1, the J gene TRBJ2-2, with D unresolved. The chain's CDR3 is CASSYDTGELFF. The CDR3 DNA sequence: TGCGCCAGCAGTTACGACACCGGGGAGCTGTTTTTT.